Here is one T cell receptor beta chain with its context. The target of this receptor is not known. The input lacks base qualities; no much larger clone sits a single base away. The entry originates in a study of human T cells and chemical hapten exposure (dated by TCRdb to about 2021). About the investigation overall: For sensitization, 2% DPC in acetone was applied to a roughly 2 cm by roughly 2 cm area of upper inner arm skin. Blood samples were taken from patients before sensitization (week 0) and at 2, 6 and about 24 weeks after DPC sensitization. The patient cohort, mostly female, included alopecia areata with under or over 50% scalp involvement, alopecia totalis and alopecia universalis. Blood for TCR sequencing was provided by twenty-nine alopecia patients at one to four time points (pre-sensitization, 2, 6 and 24 weeks). Patch testing was performed on the upper back with Finn chambers containing 0.01% DPC, and the patch tests were scored after 6 days according to International Contact Dermatitis Research Group standards. In alopecia patients, the study followed how the peripheral blood TCR repertoire changed in vivo over primary and secondary sensitization to diphenylcyclopropenone (DPC), a hapten. Libraries were pooled for sequencing, and per-sample TCR yields varied mainly because of small differences in library volumes within the pool. Patients additionally received weekly therapeutic DPC doses to the scalp throughout the approximately 24-week study period.

Here is what the overall study found, with its caveats: The number of PT1 expanded TCRs positively correlated with patch test score, significant at thresholds 8, 16 and 32 but not 4. Expanded TCRs formed significantly more large CDR3 similarity clusters than pre-sensitization or healthy control sets, consistent with antigen-driven responses. The number of TCRs above 1 in 1000 frequency did not change with DPC sensitization; there was no evidence of global repertoire structure alterations. Repeated subsampling changed both the strength of the expansion versus patch-test correlation and the threshold at which that correlation became significant. All patients had alopecia, a presumed autoimmune disease, so their immune response might differ from that of healthy individuals.

The sample's time point label, in plain terms: patch test 3, about 24 weeks after DPC sensitization. The treatment or condition tag for this specimen amounts to: therapeutic diphenylcyclopropenone sensitization with weekly scalp DPC. At each patch-test visit, blood was drawn before the patch test was applied. Patients were considered eligible if aged 18 to 70, diagnosed with alopecia and deemed suitable for DPC therapy, and patients were excluded if pregnant. Total RNA was extracted from unfractionated whole blood collected in Tempus Blood RNA tubes. V and J lose 5 bases and 5 bases, and a span of 8 bases separates them. The CDR3 numbers 12 residues from cysteine through phenylalanine. The kept DNA is CDR3 alone, 36 bases in frame from the first base. From a lookup of the germline V gene, CDR1 and CDR2 are SGHTA and FQGNSA. Library construction relied on RACE. Sequencing was carried out with a NextSeq 500. During library preparation, unique molecular identifiers were attached to individual cDNA molecules so that TCRs could be counted in a quantitative, reproducible way. From each blood RNA sample, both TCR alpha and TCR beta chains were sequenced. The authors processed their data as follows. Samples had a median of roughly 100,000 TCRs, with a range from roughly 20,000 to 690,600. V, J and CDR3 annotation of the TCR reads was carried out using the Decombinator software suite. For the PS versus PT1 abundance plots, all samples were subsampled to the same number of TCRs (28,000). Expanded TCRs were defined as absent before sensitization and observed at least eight times at the 2-week time point. In TCRdb, the public reads were trimmed at Q25 with fastp and aligned with MiXCR, with productive beta chains retained. Identical CDR3 protein sequences are pooled into one entry, listed with their most common genes and DNA. The V and J calls and clone size come from TCRdb's table, not from the authors' own analysis. Counted in this sample were approximately 110,000 distinct CDR3 sequences; around 35% of them appeared once. The top ten constitute roughly 3% of the sample.

The chain joins TRBV7-2 to TRBJ2-3; no D gene is confidently identified. The clonotype was recovered from a man between 35 and 55 years old with alopecia areata. Some clones in this sample may be carry-over from other donors' samples. Sequences were derived from whole blood, sampled in connection with sensitization to the hapten diphenylcyclopropenone (DPC). The sequenced DNA is TGTGCCAGCAGCCGTACAGAAGATACGCAGTATTTT. The translation is CASSRTEDTQYF. Reference TRBV7-2 and TRBJ2-3 genes cover what lies past the CDR3, so the full variable domain is GAGVSQSPSNKVTEKGKDVELRCDPISGHTALYWYRQSLGQGLEFLIYFQGNSAPDKSGLPSDRFSAERTGGSVSTLTIQRTQQEDSAVYLCASSRTEDTQYFGPGTRLTVL.